This TCR beta chain emerged from a study of response to subunit inactivated influenza vaccine (dated by TCRdb to the late 2010s). The study in broad terms: Deep quantitative profiling of the T cell receptor repertoire was used in the study to follow responses to a trivalent subunit inactivated influenza vaccine.

Here is what the overall study found, with its caveats: It was suggested by the authors that each seasonal influenza vaccination may recruit only a limited number of new T cells.

Trimming leaves V shorter by 1 base and J shorter by 5 bases, with the junction holding 7 bases beyond the gene matches. The CDR3 goes from the cysteine to the phenylalanine over 16 residues. Only the CDR3 part of the read is kept: 48 bases, read in frame from the first base. Reading the germline V gene (reference sequence) gives CDR1 LNHNV and CDR2 YYDKDF. As for this clonotype: Which antigen it targets is not known. No much larger clonotype is one base removed from it; base qualities were not supplied.

Libraries were constructed by RT-PCR. The listed sequencing device is Illumina HiSeq 2500. The public reads were reprocessed in TCRdb via fastp at Q25 and MiXCR, keeping in-frame beta chains. Entries are consolidated by CDR3 protein sequence, retaining the most common genes and DNA. The sample table contains approximately 490,000 distinct CDR3 sequences; only one count was recorded for under 8.5% of them. Of the sample, approximately 14% falls within the top ten clones. The specimen was PBMCs from blood, collected less than 30 months after vaccination. The V gene is TRBV15 and the J gene is TRBJ2-2; the central 7 bases match TRBD2. This receptor was taken from a man aged 45 to 75 who received an inactivated influenza vaccine. Donor details come from another sample of the same person, matched by shared clones. Here is the DNA: TGTGCCACCAGCAGAGTTCGCGGGAGAGGGACCGGGGAGCTGTTTTTT. It translates as CATSRVRGRGTGELFF.